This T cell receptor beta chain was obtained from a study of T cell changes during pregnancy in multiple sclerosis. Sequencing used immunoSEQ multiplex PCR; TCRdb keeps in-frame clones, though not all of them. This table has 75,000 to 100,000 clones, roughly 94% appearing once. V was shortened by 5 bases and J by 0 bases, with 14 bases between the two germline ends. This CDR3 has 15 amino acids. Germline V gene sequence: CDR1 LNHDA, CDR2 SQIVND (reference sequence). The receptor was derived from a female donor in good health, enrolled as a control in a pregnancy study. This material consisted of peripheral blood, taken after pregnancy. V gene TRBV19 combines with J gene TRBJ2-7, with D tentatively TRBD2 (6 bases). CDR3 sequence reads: CASSPVAESSYEQYF. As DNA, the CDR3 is TGTGCCAGTAGTCCGGTAGCGGAAAGCTCCTACGAGCAGTACTTC.